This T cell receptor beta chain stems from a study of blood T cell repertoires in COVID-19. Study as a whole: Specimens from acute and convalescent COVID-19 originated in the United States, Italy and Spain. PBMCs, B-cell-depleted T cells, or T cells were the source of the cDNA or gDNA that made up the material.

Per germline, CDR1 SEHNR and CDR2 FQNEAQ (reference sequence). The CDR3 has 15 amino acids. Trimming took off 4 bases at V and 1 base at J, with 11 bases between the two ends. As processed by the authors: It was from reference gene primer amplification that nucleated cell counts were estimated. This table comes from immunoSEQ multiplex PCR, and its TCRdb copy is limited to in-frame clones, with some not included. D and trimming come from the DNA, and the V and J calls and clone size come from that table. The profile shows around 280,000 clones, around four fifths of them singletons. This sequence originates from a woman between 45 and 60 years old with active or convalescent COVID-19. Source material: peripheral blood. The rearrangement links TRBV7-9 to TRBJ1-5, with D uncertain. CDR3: CASSWGGQSNQPQHF. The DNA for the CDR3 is TGTGCCAGCAGCTGGGGAGGCCAAAGCAATCAGCCCCAGCATTTT.